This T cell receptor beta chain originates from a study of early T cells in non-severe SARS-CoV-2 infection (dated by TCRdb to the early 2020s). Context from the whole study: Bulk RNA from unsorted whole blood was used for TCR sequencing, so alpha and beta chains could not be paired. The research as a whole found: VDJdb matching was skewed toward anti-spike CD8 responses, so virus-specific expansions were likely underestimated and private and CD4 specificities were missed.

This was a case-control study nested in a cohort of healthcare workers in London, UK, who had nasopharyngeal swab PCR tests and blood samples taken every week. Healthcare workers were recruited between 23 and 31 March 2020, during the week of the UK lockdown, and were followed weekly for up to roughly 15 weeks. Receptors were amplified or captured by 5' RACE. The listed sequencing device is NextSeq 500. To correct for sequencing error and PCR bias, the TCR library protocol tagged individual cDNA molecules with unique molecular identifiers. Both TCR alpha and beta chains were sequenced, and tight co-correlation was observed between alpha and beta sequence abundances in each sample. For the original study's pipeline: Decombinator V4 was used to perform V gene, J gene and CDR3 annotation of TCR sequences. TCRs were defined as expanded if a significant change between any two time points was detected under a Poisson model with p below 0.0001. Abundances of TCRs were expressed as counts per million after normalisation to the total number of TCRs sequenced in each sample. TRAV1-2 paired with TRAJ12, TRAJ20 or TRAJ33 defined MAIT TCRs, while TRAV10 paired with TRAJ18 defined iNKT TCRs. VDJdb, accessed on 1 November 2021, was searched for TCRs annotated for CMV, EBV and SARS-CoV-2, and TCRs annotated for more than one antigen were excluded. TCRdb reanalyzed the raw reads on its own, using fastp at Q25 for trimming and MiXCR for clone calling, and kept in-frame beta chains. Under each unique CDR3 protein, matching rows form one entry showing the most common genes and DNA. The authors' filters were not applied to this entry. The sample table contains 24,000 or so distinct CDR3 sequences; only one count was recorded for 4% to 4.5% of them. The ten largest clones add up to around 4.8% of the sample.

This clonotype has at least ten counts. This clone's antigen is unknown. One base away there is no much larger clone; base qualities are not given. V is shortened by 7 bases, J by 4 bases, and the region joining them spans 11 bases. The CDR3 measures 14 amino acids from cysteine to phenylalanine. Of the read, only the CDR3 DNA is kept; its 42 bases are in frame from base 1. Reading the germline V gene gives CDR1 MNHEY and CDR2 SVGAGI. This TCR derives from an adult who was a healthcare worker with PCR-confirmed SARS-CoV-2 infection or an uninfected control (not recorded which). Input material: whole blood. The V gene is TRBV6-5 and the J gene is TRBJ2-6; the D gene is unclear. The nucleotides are TGTGCCAGCACCCAAACGAGGGGGGCCAACGTCCTGACTTTC. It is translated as CASTQTRGANVLTF.